What follows is one T cell receptor beta chain and its context. The CDR3 is made up of 13 amino acids. Germline CDR1 and CDR2: LGHDT and YNNKEL (reference sequence). Deletions cut 1 base from V and 8 bases from J, with 11 bases between. This record belongs to a study of blood T cell repertoires in COVID-19. At the level of the study: Sample material is recorded as cDNA or gDNA derived from T cells, B-cell-depleted T cells, or PBMCs.

TCRdb's copy holds only in-frame clones and misses some; the assay was immunoSEQ multiplex PCR. The sample holds roughly 190,000 clones, around nine tenths seen once. This receptor was identified in a middle-aged woman who had recovered from COVID-19. The sequencing input was peripheral blood. The genes are TRBV3-1 (or the pseudogene TRBV3-2) and TRBJ1-2, with D hard to call. CDR3 region: CASSQGGPGGYTF. The DNA for the CDR3 is TGTGCCAGCAGCCAAGGAGGGCCTGGCGGCTACACCTTC.